Shown below are 9 T cell receptor beta chains from a single sample sequenced in a study of metastatic and nonmetastatic thyroid tumors. TCRdb called clones again from the PCR reads with MiXCR. The table shows roughly 30,000 clones, with 18% occurring only once. Prior to thyroid surgery, none of the patients had received any treatment. Material: blood. These receptors all come from a female donor with papillary thyroid cancer or a benign thyroid nodule (not recorded which). Some clones in this sample may be carry-over from other donors' samples.

Sample share makes this clone medium-sized. CDR3 bases: TGTGCCAGCAGTTACTCCGACCCGACCTACGAGCAGTACTTC. This gives the protein CASSYSDPTYEQYF. The chain uses TRBV6-5 and TRBJ2-7; no definite D call. Trimming removed 0 bases from V and 2 bases from J, with 8 bases in between. Germline-derived CDR1 and CDR2 are MNHEY and SVGAGI. The CDR3 is 14 residues long.

The sample holds many counts of this clone. V gene TRBV10-2 combines with J gene TRBJ2-5, with TRBD2 matching 7 bases. The CDR3 length is 13 residues. The germline V gene has CDR1 WSHSY and CDR2 SAAADI. J lost 1 base, V lost 6 bases, and 2 bases had no gene match. CDR3 nucleotides: TGCGCCAGCAGCGAGCGGGGCCAAGAGACCCAGTACTTC. It specifies CASSERGQETQYF.

This clone came up a few times. The chain employs TRBV6-5 and TRBJ2-3; D possibly corresponds to TRBD2 (6 bases). V lost 7 bases and J 2 bases, leaving 25 bases between the germline ends. The CDR3 has 18 amino acids. Germline CDR1 reads MNHEY; CDR2 reads SVGAGI. The CDR3: CASITPSQRVGSTDTQYF. The CDR3 coding sequence is TGTGCCAGCATAACCCCCTCCCAGCGGGTGGGTTCCACAGATACGCAGTATTTT.

This clone ranks as medium-sized. The rearrangement links TRBV7-9 to TRBJ2-7, with a weak D call TRBD1 (5 bases). V was shortened by 8 bases and J by 3 bases, with 11 bases between the two germline ends. Germline V gene lookup returns CDR1 SEHNR and CDR2 FQNEAQ (reference sequence). The CDR3 contains 12 residues. The CDR3 sequence is CASGTGLYEQYF. CDR3 DNA: TGTGCCAGCGGTACAGGCCTCTACGAGCAGTACTTC.

This clone was seen more than once but under ten times. This chain joins TRBV2 and TRBJ2-7; TRBD1 agrees at 11 bases. CDR3 size: 14 residues. Looked up from germline, CDR1 is SNHLY and CDR2 is FYNNEI. V trimming: 5 bases; J trimming: 10 bases; junction bases outside the gene matches: 10. The chain's CDR3 is CASSWTGGTYNQYF. The CDR3 DNA reads as TGTGCCAGCAGTTGGACAGGGGGCACCTACAATCAGTACTTC.

This clone was counted at least ten times. A much larger clone sits a single nucleotide away, making a read error possible. This chain uses TRBV10-3 with TRBJ1-2; possibly TRBD1 for D (5 bases). The V gene's germline CDR1 is ENHRY and CDR2 SYGVKD. CDR3 size: 13 residues. This chain's CDR3 is CANSGGEKYGYTF. The CDR3 nucleotides read TGTGCCAACAGTGGGGGAGAGAAATATGGCTACACCTTC.

This chain links TRBV5-1 with TRBJ1-5, with D maybe TRBD1 (5 bases). The CDR3 contains 14 residues. V was cut by 3 bases and J by 2 bases, with 9 bases left in between. Germline V lookup: CDR1 SGHRS, CDR2 YFSETQ. The chain's CDR3 is CASSSGEGNQPQHF. The CDR3 DNA is TGCGCCAGCAGCTCGGGGGAGGGCAATCAGCCCCAGCATTTT. Drawing the rest from reference TRBV5-1 and TRBJ1-5, the complete variable domain is KAGVTQTPRYLIKTRGQQVTLSCSPISGHRSVSWYQQTPGQGLQFLFEYFSETQRNKGNFPGRFSGRQFSNSRSEMNVSTLELGDSALYLCASSSGEGNQPQHFGDGTRLSIL.

This clone was seen more than once but under ten times. The chain couples TRBV6-1 to TRBJ2-3, with no clear D. Germline CDR1 reads MNHNS; CDR2 reads SASEGT. Trimming cost V 5 bases and J 6 bases, with 18 bases left between them. This CDR3 contains 15 residues. CDR3 sequence reads: CASSKVGESQDTQYF. For the CDR3, the DNA is TGTGCCAGCAGTAAAGTGGGTGAGAGTCAGGATACGCAGTATTTT.

This clone was observed many times. This rearrangement joins TRBV7-9 to TRBJ2-7; D unresolved. V dropped 3 bases and J dropped 7 bases, with 7 bases sitting between them. The germline V gene encodes CDR1 SEHNR and CDR2 FQNEAQ (reference sequence). This CDR3 has 11 residues. CDR3 DNA sequence: TGTGCCAGCAGCTTGGACCGGGAGCAGTACTTC. This gives the protein CASSLDREQYF.